These T cell receptor beta chains were read from a single sample in a study of T cells in Graves' hyperthyroidism and ophthalmopathy. TCRdb re-called the multiplex PCR reads with MiXCR, one entry per CDR3 protein. This sample has around 520,000 distinct CDR3 sequences, with 13% to 15% found just once. Sequenced: blood. These receptors were obtained from a woman in her late teens or twenties with Graves' hyperthyroidism. Both conserved end residues are part of each CDR3. D genes are given only for firm matches. Not every row has a clone size; where given, it reads once, few, many or a size class.

D: .; size: many; J: TRBJ2-1; V: TRBV28; DNA: TGTGCCAGCAGGTCCGAAGGTTCCAATGAGCAGTTCTTC; CDR3: CASRSEGSNEQFF
D: TRBD1; size: many; J: TRBJ1-5; V: TRBV19; DNA: TGTGCCAGTAGTAATACAGGGGGCAATCAGCCCCAGCATTTT; CDR3: CASSNTGGNQPQHF
D: .; size: many; J: TRBJ2-3; V: TRBV12-3/TRBV12-4; DNA: TGTGCCAGCAAACTCCCCACAGGTTTGGATACGCAGTATTTT; CDR3: CASKLPTGLDTQYF
D: TRBD1; size: .; J: TRBJ1-6; V: TRBV7-9; DNA: TGTGCCAGCAGCTTATGGATTGACAGGGGGCTTTCACCCCTCCACTTT; CDR3: CASSLWIDRGLSPLHF
D: TRBD1; size: many; J: TRBJ1-4; V: TRBV9; DNA: TGTGCCAGCAGCTTAATGACAGGGTCAGATGAAAAACTGTTTTTT; CDR3: CASSLMTGSDEKLFF
D: TRBD2; size: many; J: TRBJ2-4; V: TRBV2; DNA: TGTGCCAGCTTACAAAGGACTAGCGGGAGTGACATTCAGTACTTC; CDR3: CASLQRTSGSDIQYF
D: TRBD1; size: many; J: TRBJ1-2; V: TRBV6-1; DNA: TGTGCCAGCAGTGATCTACAGGGGAACTATGGCTACACCTTC; CDR3: CASSDLQGNYGYTF
D: .; size: many; J: TRBJ1-1; V: TRBV6-1; DNA: TGTGCCAGCAGCTCCGACAGGCTTGAAGCTTTCTTT; CDR3: CASSSDRLEAFF
D: .; size: few; J: TRBJ2-1; V: TRBV29-1; DNA: TGCAGCGTTGGACCGAACTCCTACAATGAGCAGTTCTTC; CDR3: CSVGPNSYNEQFF
D: .; size: .; J: TRBJ2-3; V: TRBV4-1; DNA: TGCGCCAGCAGCCAAGTTGGGGCAGGGGCGTTGGCGTTGCACACAGATACGCAGTATTTT; CDR3: CASSQVGAGALALHTDTQYF
D: TRBD1; size: many; J: TRBJ1-1; V: TRBV19; DNA: TGTGCCAGTAGTCCCACGACAGGGAGTCGCACTGAAGCTTTCTTT; CDR3: CASSPTTGSRTEAFF
D: .; size: few; J: TRBJ1-6; V: TRBV5-1; DNA: TGCGCCAGCAGCTTTGATGGGCCAGGAAATTCACCCCTCCACTTT; CDR3: CASSFDGPGNSPLHF
D: .; size: many; J: TRBJ2-3; V: TRBV11-3; DNA: TGTGCCAGCAGCTTAGACCTGCTGACTACGCAGTATTTT; CDR3: CASSLDLLTTQYF
D: TRBD1; size: few; J: TRBJ2-1; V: TRBV19; DNA: TGTGCCAGTAGTATCAGGGGGCCCTCCTACAATGAGCAGTTCTTC; CDR3: CASSIRGPSYNEQFF
D: TRBD2; size: many; J: TRBJ2-1; V: TRBV12-3/TRBV12-4; DNA: TGTGCCAGCAGCACGAGCGGGATCTACAATGAGCAGTTCTTC; CDR3: CASSTSGIYNEQFF
D: .; size: many; J: TRBJ2-2; V: TRBV5-1; DNA: TGCGCCAGCAGCTTGGCCGGGACGAACACCGGGGAGCTGTTTTTT; CDR3: CASSLAGTNTGELFF
D: TRBD1; size: many; J: TRBJ1-3; V: TRBV11-3; DNA: TGTGCCAGCAGCTTAGATCTGAGGGGGCCCTCTGGAAACACCATATATTTT; CDR3: CASSLDLRGPSGNTIYF
D: .; size: .; J: TRBJ2-3; V: TRBV6-9; DNA: TGTGCCAGCAGTTACGAGGGAGTGATCACAGATACGCAGTATTTT; CDR3: CASSYEGVITDTQYF
D: .; size: many; J: TRBJ1-4; V: TRBV30; DNA: TGTGCCGTCAGGGAGGCTGAAAAACTGTTTTTT; CDR3: CAVREAEKLFF
D: .; size: many; J: TRBJ1-1; V: TRBV10-3; DNA: TGTGCCATCAGGTCGAAGGGAATCTTGAACACTGAAGCTTTCTTT; CDR3: CAIRSKGILNTEAFF
D: TRBD1; size: many; J: TRBJ2-7; V: TRBV29-1; DNA: TGCAGCGTTGAAGATCGCACAGGGGGCCCCTACGAGCAGTACTTC; CDR3: CSVEDRTGGPYEQYF
D: TRBD1; size: many; J: TRBJ2-5; V: TRBV2; DNA: TGTGCCAGCACCGCCCAGGGGGAAGAGACCCAGTACTTC; CDR3: CASTAQGEETQYF
D: .; size: many; J: TRBJ2-1; V: TRBV11-2; DNA: TGTGCCAGCAGCTTAGGGGGGCACGTATGGGTCAGGAGCTCCTACAATGAGCAGTTCTTC; CDR3: CASSLGGHVWVRSSYNEQFF
D: TRBD2; size: few; J: TRBJ2-7; V: TRBV7-9; DNA: TGTGCCAGCAGCTTAATCCTTGGTAGCGGGAGTAGAGTGGACTCCTACGAGCAGTACTTC; CDR3: CASSLILGSGSRVDSYEQYF